This TCR beta chain was sequenced in a study of blood T cell repertoires in COVID-19. The assay was immunoSEQ multiplex PCR, and TCRdb's table has in-frame clones only and misses some. Among a few hundred thousand clones listed, about 80% were seen once. This CDR3 spans 13 amino acids. The V gene lost 3 bases and the J gene lost 7 bases, with 11 bases spanning the gap. Looked up from germline, CDR1 is KGHDR and CDR2 is SFDVKD. The receptor's source is a man aged 50 to 60 who had recovered from COVID-19. Material for sequencing was PBMCs or T cells enriched from blood (not recorded which). The chain combines TRBV24-1 with TRBJ1-2, with unresolved D. DNA of the CDR3: TGTGCCACCAGTGATCCCCTGCTCGGTGGCTACACCTTC. This gives the protein CATSDPLLGGYTF.